The rows below give T cell receptor beta chains drawn from one sample of a study of cytomegalovirus exposure and HLA in healthy donors. Sequencing used immunoSEQ multiplex PCR; TCRdb keeps in-frame clones, though not all of them. The sample carries 55,000 to 85,000 clones, 72% recorded once. The sequenced sample was PBMCs. The source of these receptors is a woman in her thirties or forties in good health and CMV-seropositive. The CDR3 runs from the conserved cysteine through the conserved F or W. The order of the fields is CDR3 DNA, CDR3 protein, V gene, clone size, J gene, D gene. The D gene is left open where the match is weak. The listing skips clone size in some rows; elsewhere it reads once, few, many or a size class.

TGCGCCAGCAGCTTCGAAGGACAGGGGTCGAGGGGAGAAGATACGCAGTATTTT | CASSFEGQGSRGEDTQYF | TRBV5-1 | NA | TRBJ2-3 | TRBD1
TGTGCCAGCAGCTTAGCAGGGAGAGACTATGGCTACACCTTC | CASSLAGRDYGYTF | TRBV7-2 | NA | TRBJ1-2 | NA
TGTGCCAGCAGCACCCGTCAGGGTAACTATGGCTACACCTTC | CASSTRQGNYGYTF | TRBV5-4 | few | TRBJ1-2 | NA
TGTGCCACCGGCGTGGGTAGAGGCGAGACCCAGTACTTC | CATGVGRGETQYF | TRBV19 | NA | TRBJ2-5 | NA
TGTGCCAGCAGCTTAAGTGGGGGGGATTCACCCCTCCACTTT | CASSLSGGDSPLHF | TRBV11-2 | NA | TRBJ1-6 | NA
TGTGCCAGCAGTGAATCAGGGGGCGATGCGACTGAAGCTTTCTTT | CASSESGGDATEAFF | TRBV6-1 | NA | TRBJ1-1 | TRBD1
TGTGCCAGCAGCCAAGAAGACAGGGGGCCGACAGATACGCAGTATTTT | CASSQEDRGPTDTQYF | TRBV4-2 | once | TRBJ2-3 | TRBD1
TGCGCCAGCAGATTTACTGGACAGGGCTTTTCGCATCAGCCCCAGCATTTT | CASRFTGQGFSHQPQHF | TRBV5-1 | few | TRBJ1-5 | TRBD1
TGCGCCAGCAGCCAAGGGAGGGGGGGTCAGCCCCAGCATTTT | CASSQGRGGQPQHF | TRBV4-1 | few | TRBJ1-5 | NA
TGTGCCATCAGTGAACAGGGTATAGGCGAGCAGTACTTC | CAISEQGIGEQYF | TRBV10-3 | few | TRBJ2-7 | NA
TGTGCCAGCAGCCTACTTACCTACACAGGCCCCCCTGAAGCTTTCTTT | CASSLLTYTGPPEAFF | TRBV5-5 | NA | TRBJ1-1 | NA
TGTGCCAGCAGCTTAGTCCCCCGGGGTGCGAGCAATCAGCCCCAGCATTTT | CASSLVPRGASNQPQHF | TRBV7-8 | NA | TRBJ1-5 | NA
TGCGCCAGCAGCTTGGGTAGGAGCGGGAGAGACGGAGATACGCAGTATTTT | CASSLGRSGRDGDTQYF | TRBV5-1 | NA | TRBJ2-3 | TRBD2
TGCGCCAGCAGCTTCCGGGGGGAGAGCAATCAGCCCCAGCATTTT | CASSFRGESNQPQHF | TRBV5-1 | NA | TRBJ1-5 | NA
TGTGCCAGCAGCCCCGGCGGGGGCTTCGCAGATACGCAGTATTTT | CASSPGGGFADTQYF | TRBV11-3 | NA | TRBJ2-3 | NA
TGTGCCAGCAGCTCTAGGACTAGCGGGGGGGTACTTGCCGGGGAGCTGTTTTTT | CASSSRTSGGVLAGELFF | TRBV7-8 | NA | TRBJ2-2 | TRBD2
TGTGCCAGCAGTGGGACAGGGGGCGGTGAGCAGTACTTC | CASSGTGGGEQYF | TRBV2 | NA | TRBJ2-7 | TRBD1
TGTGCCAGCAGCTTAGGTCCCGCAGATTCACCCCTCCACTTT | CASSLGPADSPLHF | TRBV7-6 | many | TRBJ1-6 | NA
TGTGCCAGCAGCCTAGGTCTCTACGACACCATATATTTT | CASSLGLYDTIYF | TRBV5-4 | NA | TRBJ1-3 | NA
TGTGCCAGCAGTTACATAACAGGAATCTCTGGAAACACCATATATTTT | CASSYITGISGNTIYF | TRBV2 | NA | TRBJ1-3 | NA
TGCAGCGTCTCGGGAGGAGGACCTGGGTCACCCCTCCACTTT | CSVSGGGPGSPLHF | TRBV29-1 | NA | TRBJ1-6 | NA
TGTGCCAGTAGGGAGGGGCGGGGGACCACAGATACGCAGTATTTT | CASREGRGTTDTQYF | TRBV19 | NA | TRBJ2-3 | TRBD2
TGTGCCAGCAGCAACAGGGCACGGGAAAACACCATATATTTT | CASSNRARENTIYF | TRBV2 | many | TRBJ1-3 | NA
TGTGCCAGCAGCCAAGAAGACAGTTACGAGCAGTACTTC | CASSQEDSYEQYF | TRBV14 | NA | TRBJ2-7 | NA
TGTGCCATCAGTGTCGACAGGGGGCCCACCACTGAAGCTTTCTTT | CAISVDRGPTTEAFF | TRBV10-3 | NA | TRBJ1-1 | TRBD1
TGTGCCACGACGGCGGGTTTGGGTTTCGGGGGCTACACCTTC | CATTAGLGFGGYTF | TRBV15 | few | TRBJ1-2 | NA
TGTGCCAGCACCGGTGACAGGGCGGGGAATGAAAAACTGTTTTTT | CASTGDRAGNEKLFF | TRBV6-1 | NA | TRBJ1-4 | TRBD1
TGTGCCAGTAGTACCCGGGGACGGGAGGGTGAAAAACTGTTTTTT | CASSTRGREGEKLFF | TRBV19 | NA | TRBJ1-4 | NA
TGTGCCAGCAGTGAAGGGTCAGGGGGCTATCAGCCCCAGCATTTT | CASSEGSGGYQPQHF | TRBV6-1 | NA | TRBJ1-5 | TRBD1
TGTGCCAGCAGCTTAGCGCGACAAAGGAACACTGAAGCTTTCTTT | CASSLARQRNTEAFF | TRBV11-1 | NA | TRBJ1-1 | NA
TGTGCCAGCAGCTTATCGCTAGCGGGGAGCTACAATGAGCAGTTCTTC | CASSLSLAGSYNEQFF | TRBV7-9 | NA | TRBJ2-1 | TRBD2
TGTGCCAGCCCCCGCGATGGGGCCAACGTCCTGACTTTC | CASPRDGANVLTF | TRBV6-1 | few | TRBJ2-6 | NA
TGTGCCAGCCGACTAGCGGGGGGCTACGAGCAGTACTTC | CASRLAGGYEQYF | TRBV2 | once | TRBJ2-7 | TRBD2
TGTGCCAGCAGTGAATTAGCGGGGGGGGGAGAGACCCAGTACTTC | CASSELAGGGETQYF | TRBV2 | NA | TRBJ2-5 | TRBD2
TGCGCCAGCAGTGCGGGAATAACCACAGATACGCAGTATTTT | CASSAGITTDTQYF | TRBV10-1 | NA | TRBJ2-3 | NA
TGTGCCAGCAGTTACGGGGAGCGCTATGGCTACACCTTC | CASSYGERYGYTF | TRBV6-5 | NA | TRBJ1-2 | NA
TGTGCCAGCAAAAGGGAGGGGGTAAACACTGAAGCTTTCTTT | CASKREGVNTEAFF | TRBV6-5 | NA | TRBJ1-1 | NA
TGTGCCAGCAGGACGACAGGTCCTGGAAACACCATATATTTT | CASRTTGPGNTIYF | TRBV6-5 | NA | TRBJ1-3 | NA
TGCAGCGATGGGGGACAGGGTGATGGCTACACCTTC | CSDGGQGDGYTF | TRBV29-1 | few | TRBJ1-2 | TRBD1
TGTGCCAGCAGCTTAGACGGCCGGGGGGGGTCGGATACGCAGTATTTT | CASSLDGRGGSDTQYF | TRBV13 | NA | TRBJ2-3 | TRBD2
TGTGCCAGCTCACCAGGACAGGAGGTCTCGTCCGAGCAGTACTTC | CASSPGQEVSSEQYF | TRBV18 | NA | TRBJ2-7 | TRBD1
TGTGCCAGCAGCTTACGGGGGGGCAATGAGCAGTTCTTC | CASSLRGGNEQFF | TRBV5-4 | NA | TRBJ2-1 | TRBD2